Listed below are T cell receptor beta chains from one sample, sequenced in a study of regulatory T cells in long-lasting Graves disease. TCRdb re-derived calls from the multiplex PCR reads in MiXCR, one entry per CDR3 protein. The sample has hundreds of thousands of distinct CDR3 sequences, about 16% seen once. These data also featured in a second study, about T cells in Graves' hyperthyroidism and ophthalmopathy.

The material was peripheral blood mononuclear cells (PBMCs), obtained at new diagnosis, from a patient treated with antithyroid drugs. These receptors all stem from a woman aged 35-65 years with Graves disease. The CDR3 runs from the conserved cysteine through the conserved F or W. Fields, in order: V gene, J gene, D gene, CDR3 protein. D genes are given only for firm matches.

>TRBV7-9|TRBJ2-7|-
CASSQPGRGRGEQYF
>TRBV19|TRBJ1-1|TRBD1
CASSIGGQGTTEAFF
>TRBV28|TRBJ1-3|-
CASRDTGWEGNTIYF
>TRBV5-5|TRBJ1-2|-
CASSLRFREYLYGYTF
>TRBV3-1|TRBJ2-5|TRBD2
CASSPRSGGGETQYF
>TRBV19|TRBJ2-2|TRBD2
CASSRTSGGLNTGELFF
>TRBV7-9|TRBJ1-2|TRBD1
CASSPGQGANYGYTF
>TRBV3-1|TRBJ2-2|TRBD1
CASSQDRGTGELFF
>TRBV6-1|TRBJ2-5|-
CASRRDLETQYF
>TRBV10-3|TRBJ1-4|TRBD1
CAISEGTGVEKLFF
>TRBV5-1|TRBJ1-2|-
CASSPKEGPYGYTF
>TRBV15|TRBJ1-4|-
CATSPFWTLNEKLFF
>TRBV7-3|TRBJ2-1|TRBD2
CASSFSGGAQVGEQFF
>TRBV9|TRBJ1-2|-
CASSVMSGAASNYGYTF
>TRBV9|TRBJ2-5|-
CASSGDVQETQYF
>TRBV18|TRBJ1-5|-
CASSPEAGGQPQHF
>TRBV12-3/TRBV12-4|TRBJ1-2|TRBD1
CASSLSGQYGYTF
>TRBV20-1|TRBJ2-3|-
CNAPLAVADTQYF
>TRBV20-1|TRBJ2-5|-
CSAKGLVWETQYF
>TRBV7-6|TRBJ1-1|TRBD1
CASSPRQGIAYTEAFF
>TRBV3-1|TRBJ1-2|TRBD1
CASSQRTGFQVYGYTF
>TRBV25-1|TRBJ1-1|-
CASRLGGRIAEAFF